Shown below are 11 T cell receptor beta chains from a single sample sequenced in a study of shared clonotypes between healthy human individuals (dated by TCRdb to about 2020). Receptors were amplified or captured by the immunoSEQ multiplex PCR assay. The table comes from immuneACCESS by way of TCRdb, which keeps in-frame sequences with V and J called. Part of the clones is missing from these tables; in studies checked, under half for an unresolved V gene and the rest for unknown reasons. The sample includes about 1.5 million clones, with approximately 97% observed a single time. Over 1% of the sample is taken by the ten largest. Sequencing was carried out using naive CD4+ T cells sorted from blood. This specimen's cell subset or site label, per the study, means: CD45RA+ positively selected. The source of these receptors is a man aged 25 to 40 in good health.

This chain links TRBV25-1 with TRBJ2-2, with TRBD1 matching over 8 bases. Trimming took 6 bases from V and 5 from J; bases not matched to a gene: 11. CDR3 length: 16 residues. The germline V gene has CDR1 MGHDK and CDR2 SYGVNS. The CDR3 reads CASSLTGVVGTGELFF. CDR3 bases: TGTGCCAGCAGCTTGACAGGGGTCGTTGGAACCGGGGAGCTGTTTTTT.

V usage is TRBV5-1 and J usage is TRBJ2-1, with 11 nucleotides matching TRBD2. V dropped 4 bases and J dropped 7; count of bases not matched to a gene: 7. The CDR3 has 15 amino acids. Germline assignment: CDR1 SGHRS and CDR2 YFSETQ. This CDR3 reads CASSTGTSGNNEQFF. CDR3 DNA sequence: TGCGCCAGCAGCACCGGGACTAGCGGAAATAATGAGCAGTTCTTC. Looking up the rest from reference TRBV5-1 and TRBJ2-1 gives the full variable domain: KAGVTQTPRYLIKTRGQQVTLSCSPISGHRSVSWYQQTPGQGLQFLFEYFSETQRNKGNFPGRFSGRQFSNSRSEMNVSTLELGDSALYLCASSTGTSGNNEQFFGPGTRLTVL.

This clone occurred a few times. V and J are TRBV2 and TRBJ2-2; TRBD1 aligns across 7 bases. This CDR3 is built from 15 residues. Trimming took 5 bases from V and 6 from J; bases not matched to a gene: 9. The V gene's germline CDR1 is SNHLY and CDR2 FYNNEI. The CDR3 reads CASSLQGIEAGELFF. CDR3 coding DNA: TGTGCCAGCAGTTTACAGGGGATAGAGGCCGGGGAGCTGTTTTTT.

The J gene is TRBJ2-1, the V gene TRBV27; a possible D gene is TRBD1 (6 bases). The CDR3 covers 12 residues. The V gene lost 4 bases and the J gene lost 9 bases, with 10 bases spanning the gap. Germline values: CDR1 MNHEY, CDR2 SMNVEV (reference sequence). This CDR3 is CASSSTGGEQFF. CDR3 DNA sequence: TGTGCCAGCAGTTCGACAGGAGGTGAGCAGTTCTTC.

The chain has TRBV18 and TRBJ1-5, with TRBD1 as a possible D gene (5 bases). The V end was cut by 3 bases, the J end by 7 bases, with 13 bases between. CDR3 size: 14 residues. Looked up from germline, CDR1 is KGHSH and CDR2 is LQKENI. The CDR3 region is CASSPKEGRQPQHF. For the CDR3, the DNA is TGTGCCAGCTCACCTAAGGAGGGGAGGCAGCCCCAGCATTTT.

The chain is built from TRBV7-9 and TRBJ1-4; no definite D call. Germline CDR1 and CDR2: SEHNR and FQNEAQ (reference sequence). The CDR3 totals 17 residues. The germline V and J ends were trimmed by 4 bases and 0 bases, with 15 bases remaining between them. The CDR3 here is CASSSLPMKSTNEKLFF. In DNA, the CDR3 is TGTGCCAGCAGCTCTCTTCCTATGAAATCAACTAATGAAAAACTGTTTTTT.

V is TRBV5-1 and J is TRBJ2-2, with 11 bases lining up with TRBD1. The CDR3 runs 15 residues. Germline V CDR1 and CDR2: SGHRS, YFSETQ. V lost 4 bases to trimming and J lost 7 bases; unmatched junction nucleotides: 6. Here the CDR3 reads CASSRDRGSIGELFF. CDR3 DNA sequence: TGCGCCAGCAGCCGGGACAGGGGGTCAATCGGGGAGCTGTTTTTT.

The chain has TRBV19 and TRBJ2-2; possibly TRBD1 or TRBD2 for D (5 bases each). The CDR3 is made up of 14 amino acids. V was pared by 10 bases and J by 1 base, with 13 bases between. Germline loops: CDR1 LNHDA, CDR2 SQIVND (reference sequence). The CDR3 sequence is CATSGTGNTGELFF. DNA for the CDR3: TGTGCCACCTCCGGGACGGGGAACACCGGGGAGCTGTTTTTT.

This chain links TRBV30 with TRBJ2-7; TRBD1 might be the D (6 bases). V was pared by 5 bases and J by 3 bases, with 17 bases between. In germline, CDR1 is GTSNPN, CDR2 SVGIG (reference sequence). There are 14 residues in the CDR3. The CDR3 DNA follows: TGTGCCTGGGTCAAGCCGGGACACAACTACGAGCAGTACTTC. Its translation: CAWVKPGHNYEQYF.

CDR3 DNA sequence: TGTGCCAGCAGCTTAGCCGGGGGGCGAGGCACCGGGGAGCTGTTTTTT. Amino acid sequence: CASSLAGGRGTGELFF. The chain uses TRBV7-6 and TRBJ2-2, with D perhaps matching TRBD2 (7 bases). The CDR3 is 16 amino acids. The V gene lost 0 bases and the J gene lost 4 bases, with 12 bases spanning the gap. The germline V gene has CDR1 SGHVS and CDR2 FNYEAQ.

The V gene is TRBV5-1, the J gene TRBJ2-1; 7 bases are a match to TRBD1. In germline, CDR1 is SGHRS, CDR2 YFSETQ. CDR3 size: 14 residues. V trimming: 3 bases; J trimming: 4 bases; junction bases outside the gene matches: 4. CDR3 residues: CASSSGQVYNEQFF. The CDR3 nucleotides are TGCGCCAGCAGCTCTGGACAGGTTTACAATGAGCAGTTCTTC.